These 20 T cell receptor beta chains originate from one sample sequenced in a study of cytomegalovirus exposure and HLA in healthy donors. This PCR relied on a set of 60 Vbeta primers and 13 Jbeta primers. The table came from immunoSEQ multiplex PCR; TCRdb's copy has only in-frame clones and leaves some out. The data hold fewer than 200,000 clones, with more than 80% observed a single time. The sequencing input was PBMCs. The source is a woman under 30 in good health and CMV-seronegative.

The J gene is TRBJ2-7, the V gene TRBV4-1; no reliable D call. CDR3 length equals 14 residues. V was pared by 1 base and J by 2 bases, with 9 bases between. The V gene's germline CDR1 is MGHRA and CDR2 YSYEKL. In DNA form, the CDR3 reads TGCGCCAGCAGCCAAGGACACCAGGCCTACGAGCAGTACTTC. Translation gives CASSQGHQAYEQYF.

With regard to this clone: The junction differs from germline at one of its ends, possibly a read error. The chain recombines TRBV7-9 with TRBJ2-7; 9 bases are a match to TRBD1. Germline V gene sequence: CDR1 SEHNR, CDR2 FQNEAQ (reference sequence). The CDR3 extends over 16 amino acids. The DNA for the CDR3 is TGTTCCAGCAGTCTATCTCGTGGACAGGGGTACTACGAGCAGTACTTC. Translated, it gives CSSSLSRGQGYYEQYF.

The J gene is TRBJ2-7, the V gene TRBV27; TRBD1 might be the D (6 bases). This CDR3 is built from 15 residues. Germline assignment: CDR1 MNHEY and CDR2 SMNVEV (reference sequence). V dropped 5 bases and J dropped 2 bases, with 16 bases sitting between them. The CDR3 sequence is CASSPRTVFAYEQYF. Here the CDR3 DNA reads TGTGCCAGCAGTCCCCGGACAGTGTTCGCCTACGAGCAGTACTTC.

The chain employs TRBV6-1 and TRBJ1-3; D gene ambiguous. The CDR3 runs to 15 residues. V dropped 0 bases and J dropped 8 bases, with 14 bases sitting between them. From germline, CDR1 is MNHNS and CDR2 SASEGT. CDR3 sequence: CASSEAASNIDTIYF. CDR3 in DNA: TGTGCCAGCAGTGAAGCTGCATCTAATATAGACACCATATATTTT.

The CDR3 protein is CASSLGLAAQETQYF. The CDR3 DNA is TGTGCCAGCAGCTTGGGACTAGCGGCTCAAGAGACCCAGTACTTC. This rearrangement joins TRBV5-8 to TRBJ2-5; 9 nucleotides line up with TRBD2. Trimming at V came to 0 bases and at J to 2 bases, leaving 2 bases not matched to a gene. Germline CDR1 and CDR2: SGHTS and YDEGEE. CDR3 length: 15 residues.

The CDR3 loop reads CASSQGGAGGNRGELFF. CDR3 DNA: TGTGCCAGCAGCCAAGGCGGAGCGGGAGGGAACCGCGGGGAGCTGTTTTTT. V and J are TRBV4-2 and TRBJ2-2, with 10 bases identical to TRBD2. Trimming removed 1 base from V and 7 bases from J; junction bases left unmatched: 9. Germline V lookup: CDR1 LGHNA, CDR2 YNFKEQ. There are 17 residues in the CDR3.

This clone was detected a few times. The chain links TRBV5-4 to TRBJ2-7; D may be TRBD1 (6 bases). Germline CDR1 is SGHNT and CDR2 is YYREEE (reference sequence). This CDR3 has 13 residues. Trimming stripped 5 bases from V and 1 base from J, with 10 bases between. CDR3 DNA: TGTGCCAGCAGTCTGACAGGTTCCTACGAGCAGTACTTC. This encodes CASSLTGSYEQYF.

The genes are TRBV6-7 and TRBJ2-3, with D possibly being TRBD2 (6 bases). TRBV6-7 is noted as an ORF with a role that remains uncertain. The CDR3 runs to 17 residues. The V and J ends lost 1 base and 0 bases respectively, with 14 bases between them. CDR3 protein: CASSYWRTGSSTDTQYF. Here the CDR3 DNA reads TGTGCCAGCAGTTACTGGCGAACCGGGAGTAGCACAGATACGCAGTATTTT.

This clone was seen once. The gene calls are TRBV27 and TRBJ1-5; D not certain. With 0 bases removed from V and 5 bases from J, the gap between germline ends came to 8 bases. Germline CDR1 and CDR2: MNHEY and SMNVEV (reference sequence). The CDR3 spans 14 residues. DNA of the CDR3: TGTGCCAGCAGTTTATCAGGAGGTTATCAGCCCCAGCATTTT. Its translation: CASSLSGGYQPQHF.

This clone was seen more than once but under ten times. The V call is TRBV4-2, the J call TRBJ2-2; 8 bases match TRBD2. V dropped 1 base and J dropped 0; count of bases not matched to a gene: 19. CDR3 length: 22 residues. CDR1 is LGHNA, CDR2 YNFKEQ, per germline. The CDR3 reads CASSQGAFLSSGGTSNTGELFF. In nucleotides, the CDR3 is TGTGCCAGCAGCCAAGGAGCCTTCCTCTCATCGGGAGGGACATCGAACACCGGGGAGCTGTTTTTT.

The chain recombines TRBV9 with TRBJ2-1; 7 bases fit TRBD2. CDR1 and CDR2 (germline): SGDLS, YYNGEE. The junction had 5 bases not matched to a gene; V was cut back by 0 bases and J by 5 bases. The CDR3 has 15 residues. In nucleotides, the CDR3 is TGTGCCAGCAGCGTAGGGGGCGGGAGAGACAATGAGCAGTTCTTC. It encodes CASSVGGGRDNEQFF.

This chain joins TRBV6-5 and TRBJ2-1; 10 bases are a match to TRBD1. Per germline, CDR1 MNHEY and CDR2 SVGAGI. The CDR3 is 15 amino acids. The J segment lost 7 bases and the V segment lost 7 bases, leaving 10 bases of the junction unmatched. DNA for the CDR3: TGTGCCAGCAATCAAAGACAGGGGGCTCGGAATGAGCAGTTCTTC. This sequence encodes CASNQRQGARNEQFF.

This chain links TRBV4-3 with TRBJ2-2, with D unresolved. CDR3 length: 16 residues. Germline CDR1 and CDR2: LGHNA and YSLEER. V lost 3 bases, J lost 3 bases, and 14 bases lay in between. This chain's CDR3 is CASSQAVSYHTGELFF. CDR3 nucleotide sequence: TGCGCCAGCAGCCAGGCCGTCAGTTATCACACCGGGGAGCTGTTTTTT.

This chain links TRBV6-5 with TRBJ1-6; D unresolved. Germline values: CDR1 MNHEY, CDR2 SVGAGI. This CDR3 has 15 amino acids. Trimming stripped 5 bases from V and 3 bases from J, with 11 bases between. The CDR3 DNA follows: TGTGCCAGCAGTCGGAGCACTCTCTATAATTCACCCCTCCACTTT. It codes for CASSRSTLYNSPLHF.

CDR3 DNA: TGCGCCAGCAGCTTGAGACAGGGGAATGAAAAACTGTTTTTT. It encodes CASSLRQGNEKLFF. The rearrangement links TRBV5-1 to TRBJ1-4; 8 positions agree with TRBD1. The V segment lost 1 base and the J segment 5 bases; nucleotides outside the gene matches: 1. The CDR3 runs 14 residues. Looked up from germline, CDR1 is SGHRS and CDR2 is YFSETQ.

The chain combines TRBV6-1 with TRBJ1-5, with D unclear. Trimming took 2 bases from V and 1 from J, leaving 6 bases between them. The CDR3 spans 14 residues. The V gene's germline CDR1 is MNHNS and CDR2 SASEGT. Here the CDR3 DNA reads TGTGCCAGCAGTGAACGTTCCAGCAATCAGCCCCAGCATTTT. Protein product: CASSERSSNQPQHF.

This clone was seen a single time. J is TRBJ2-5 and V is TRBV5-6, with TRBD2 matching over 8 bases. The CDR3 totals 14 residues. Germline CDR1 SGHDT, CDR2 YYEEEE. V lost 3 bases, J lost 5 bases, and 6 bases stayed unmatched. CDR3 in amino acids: CASSSGLALETQYF. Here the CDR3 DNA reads TGTGCCAGCAGCTCAGGACTAGCTCTTGAGACCCAGTACTTC.

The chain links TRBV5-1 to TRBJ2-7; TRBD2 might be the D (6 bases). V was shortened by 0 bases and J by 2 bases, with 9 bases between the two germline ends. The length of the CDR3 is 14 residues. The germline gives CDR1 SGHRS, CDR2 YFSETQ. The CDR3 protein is CASSLGSGAYEQYF. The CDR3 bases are TGCGCCAGCAGCTTGGGGTCGGGGGCCTACGAGCAGTACTTC.

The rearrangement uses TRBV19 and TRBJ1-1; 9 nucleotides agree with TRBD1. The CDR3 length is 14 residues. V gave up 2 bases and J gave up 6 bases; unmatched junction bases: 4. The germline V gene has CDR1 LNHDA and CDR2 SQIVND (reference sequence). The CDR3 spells CASSILQGAAEAFF. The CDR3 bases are TGTGCCAGTAGTATACTACAGGGGGCCGCTGAAGCTTTCTTT.

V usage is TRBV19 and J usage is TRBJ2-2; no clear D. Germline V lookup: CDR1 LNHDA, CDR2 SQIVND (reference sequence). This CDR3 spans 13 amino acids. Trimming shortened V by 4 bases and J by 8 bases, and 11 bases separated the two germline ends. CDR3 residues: CASSTRDWGELFF. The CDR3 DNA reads TGTGCCAGTAGTACCCGAGATTGGGGGGAGCTGTTTTTT.